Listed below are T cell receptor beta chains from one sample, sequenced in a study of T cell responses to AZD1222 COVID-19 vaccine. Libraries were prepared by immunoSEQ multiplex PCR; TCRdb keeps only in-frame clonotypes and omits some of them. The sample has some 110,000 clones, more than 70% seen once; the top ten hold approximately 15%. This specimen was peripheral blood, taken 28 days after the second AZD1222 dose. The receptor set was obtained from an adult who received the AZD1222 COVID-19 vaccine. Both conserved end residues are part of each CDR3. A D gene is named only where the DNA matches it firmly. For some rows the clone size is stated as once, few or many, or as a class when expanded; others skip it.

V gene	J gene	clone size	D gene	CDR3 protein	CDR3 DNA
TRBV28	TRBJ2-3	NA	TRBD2	CASTRLAESDTQYF	TGTGCCAGCACCCGACTAGCGGAGTCAGATACGCAGTATTTT
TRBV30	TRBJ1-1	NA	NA	CAWEPGGTEAFF	TGTGCCTGGGAACCGGGGGGAACTGAAGCTTTCTTT
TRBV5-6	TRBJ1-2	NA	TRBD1	CASTRQGEGYTF	TGTGCCAGCACCCGACAGGGAGAAGGCTACACCTTC
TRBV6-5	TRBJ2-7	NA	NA	CASSLAGRQYF	TGTGCCAGCAGTCTAGCAGGGAGGCAGTACTTC
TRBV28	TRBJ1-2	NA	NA	CASSFSRVGDGYTF	TGTGCCAGCAGTTTTTCGAGGGTGGGGGATGGCTACACCTTC
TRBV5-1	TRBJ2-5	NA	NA	CASRVRGVRETQYF	TGCGCCAGCAGAGTAAGAGGGGTAAGGGAGACCCAGTACTTC
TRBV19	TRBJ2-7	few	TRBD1	CASTPRGPGQGVVQYF	TGTGCCAGTACTCCGAGGGGACCGGGACAGGGTGTCGTGCAGTACTTC
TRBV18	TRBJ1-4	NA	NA	CASSGNEATNEKLFF	TGTGCCAGCTCAGGCAATGAGGCAACTAATGAAAAACTGTTTTTT
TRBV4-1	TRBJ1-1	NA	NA	CASSQPRGGNKRNTEAFF	TGCGCCAGCAGCCAGCCTAGGGGGGGAAATAAACGGAACACTGAAGCTTTCTTT
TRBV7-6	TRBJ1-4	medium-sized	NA	CASSLSTAAPDEKLFF	TGTGCCAGCAGCTTAAGTACGGCAGCACCAGATGAAAAACTGTTTTTT
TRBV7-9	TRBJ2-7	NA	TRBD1	CASSSGTGGTDEQYF	TGTGCCAGCAGCTCTGGGACAGGGGGCACGGACGAGCAGTACTTC
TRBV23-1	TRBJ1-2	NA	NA	CASSHTKAYGYTF	TGCGCCAGCAGTCATACGAAGGCCTATGGCTACACCTTC
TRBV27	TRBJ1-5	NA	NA	CASSLVPIRSNQPQHF	TGTGCCAGCAGTTTAGTACCAATACGTAGCAATCAGCCCCAGCATTTT
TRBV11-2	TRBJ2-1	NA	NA	CASSLMVGEQFF	TGTGCCAGCAGCTTAATGGTGGGTGAGCAGTTCTTC
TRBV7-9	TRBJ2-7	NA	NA	CASGSEGPYEQYF	TGTGCCAGCGGCTCCGAGGGCCCCTACGAGCAGTACTTC
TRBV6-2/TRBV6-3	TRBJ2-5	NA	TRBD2	CASSYSLRGSGEYQETQYF	TGTGCCAGCAGTTACAGTCTTCGGGGTAGCGGGGAGTACCAAGAGACCCAGTACTTC
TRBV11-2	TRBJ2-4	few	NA	CASRMAGTSKNIQYF	TGTGCCAGCAGAATGGCGGGGACGTCCAAAAACATTCAGTACTTC
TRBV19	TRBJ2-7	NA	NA	CASSTPYEQYF	TGTGCCAGTAGTACCCCCTACGAGCAGTACTTC
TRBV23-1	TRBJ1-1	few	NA	CAQGTPFF	TGCGCCCAGGGGACTCCTTTCTTT
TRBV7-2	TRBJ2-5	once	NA	CASSLVGQGYDSQYF	TGTGCCAGCAGCTTAGTCGGGCAGGGGTACGATAGCCAGTACTTC
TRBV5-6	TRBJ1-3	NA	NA	CASSLIQQTGNTIYF	TGTGCCAGCAGCTTGATCCAGCAGACCGGAAACACCATATATTTT
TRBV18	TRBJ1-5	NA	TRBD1	CASSPDRGDQPQHF	TGTGCCAGCTCACCGGACAGGGGGGATCAGCCCCAGCATTTT
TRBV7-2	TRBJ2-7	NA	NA	CASSLGQGTYEQYF	TGTGCCAGCAGCTTAGGGCAGGGGACCTACGAGCAGTACTTC
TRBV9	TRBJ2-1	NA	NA	CASSVAVNSYNEQFF	TGTGCCAGCAGCGTAGCGGTTAACTCCTACAATGAGCAGTTCTTC
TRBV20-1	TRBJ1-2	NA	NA	CSASGGGGRGYGYTF	TGCAGTGCTAGTGGGGGCGGGGGACGAGGGTATGGCTACACCTTC
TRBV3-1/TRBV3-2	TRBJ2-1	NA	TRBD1	CASSQDAASGTGPQFF	TGTGCCAGCAGCCAAGACGCCGCCTCCGGGACAGGTCCCCAGTTCTTC
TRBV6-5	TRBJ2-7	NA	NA	CASRRSIDSYEQYF	TGTGCCAGCAGGCGGTCGATCGACTCCTACGAGCAGTACTTC
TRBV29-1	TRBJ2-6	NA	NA	CSVGGPGANVLTF	TGCAGCGTTGGGGGGCCTGGGGCCAACGTCCTGACTTTC
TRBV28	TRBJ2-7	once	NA	CASRPGGTGFGEQYF	TGTGCCAGCAGGCCGGGGGGGACAGGGTTTGGCGAGCAGTACTTC
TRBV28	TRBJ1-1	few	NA	CASSLIRGTEAFF	TGTGCCAGCAGTTTAATCAGGGGAACTGAAGCTTTCTTT
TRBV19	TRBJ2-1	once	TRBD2	CASSIVGGGSDNEQFF	TGTGCCAGTAGTATAGTCGGGGGGGGTAGCGACAATGAGCAGTTCTTC
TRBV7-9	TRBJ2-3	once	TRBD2	CASSPGTSGVTQYF	TGTGCCAGCAGTCCGGGGACTAGCGGGGTTACGCAGTATTTT
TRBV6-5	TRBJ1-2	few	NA	CASSLTFSNYGYTF	TGTGCCAGCAGTTTGACGTTTTCTAACTATGGCTACACCTTC
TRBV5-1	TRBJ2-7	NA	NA	CASSLARGTSSYEQYF	TGCGCCAGCAGCTTGGCCCGTGGGACAAGCTCCTACGAGCAGTACTTC
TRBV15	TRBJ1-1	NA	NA	CATSRDRGTEAFF	TGTGCCACCAGCAGAGATCGGGGCACTGAAGCTTTCTTT
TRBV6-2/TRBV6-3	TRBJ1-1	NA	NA	CASSYPAMNTEAFF	TGTGCCAGCAGTTATCCAGCAATGAACACTGAAGCTTTCTTT
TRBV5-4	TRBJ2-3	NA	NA	CASSLVGPDTQYF	TGTGCCAGCAGCTTGGTGGGTCCAGATACGCAGTATTTT
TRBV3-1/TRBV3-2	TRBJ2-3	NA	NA	CASSQDYGGGDTQYF	TGTGCCAGCAGCCAAGATTACGGAGGGGGAGATACGCAGTATTTT
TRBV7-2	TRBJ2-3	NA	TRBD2	CASSLGGLAGGRDTQYF	TGTGCCAGCAGCTTAGGGGGACTAGCGGGAGGCCGAGATACGCAGTATTTT
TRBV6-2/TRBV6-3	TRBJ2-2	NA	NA	CASSLQGMGTGELFF	TGTGCCAGCAGTTTGCAGGGGATGGGCACCGGGGAGCTGTTTTTT
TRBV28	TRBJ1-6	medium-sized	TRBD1	CASRTGTVDSPLHF	TGTGCCAGCAGGACCGGGACAGTTGATTCACCCCTCCACTTT
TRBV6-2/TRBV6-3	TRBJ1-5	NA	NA	CASSSPGPGGNQPQHF	TGTGCCAGCAGTTCGCCGGGCCCCGGAGGCAATCAGCCCCAGCATTTT
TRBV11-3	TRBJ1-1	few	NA	CASSPGPLLEGDAFF	TGTGCCAGCAGCCCGGGACCGCTTTTGGAAGGGGACGCTTTCTTT
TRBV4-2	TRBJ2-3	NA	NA	CASSQDGGRMGTDTQYF	TGTGCCAGCAGCCAAGACGGGGGGCGAATGGGGACAGATACGCAGTATTTT
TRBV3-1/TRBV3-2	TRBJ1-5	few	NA	CASSQDPGSVQPQHF	TGTGCCAGCAGCCAAGATCCGGGGAGCGTTCAGCCCCAGCATTTT
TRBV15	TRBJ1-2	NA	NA	CATSRDTLGGRHYGYTF	TGTGCCACCAGCAGAGATACTTTGGGAGGCAGACACTATGGCTACACCTTC
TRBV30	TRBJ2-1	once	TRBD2	CAWRAGLAGGEQFF	TGTGCCTGGAGAGCGGGTCTAGCGGGGGGTGAGCAGTTCTTC
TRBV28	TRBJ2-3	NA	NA	CASSTPATDTQYF	TGTGCCAGCAGTACCCCTGCCACAGATACGCAGTATTTT
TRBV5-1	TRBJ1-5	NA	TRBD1	CASSPGQGNQPQHF	TGCGCCAGCAGCCCGGGACAGGGGAATCAGCCCCAGCATTTT
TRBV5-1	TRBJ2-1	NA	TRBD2	CASSPGNAGGYNEQFF	TGCGCCAGCAGCCCCGGAAATGCGGGAGGGTATAATGAGCAGTTCTTC